This T cell receptor beta chain was documented in a study of cytomegalovirus exposure and HLA in healthy donors. The CDR3 covers 16 residues. With 1 base removed from V and 0 bases from J, the gap between germline ends came to 13 bases. Germline V gene sequence: CDR1 GTSNPN, CDR2 SVGIG (reference sequence). PCR used 60 Vbeta primers and 13 Jbeta primers. Clones were sequenced by immunoSEQ multiplex PCR, and TCRdb holds only the in-frame ones, with some missing. The sample lists roughly 140,000 clones; over 65% were seen once. The receptor's source is a male donor in good health and CMV-seronegative. Specimen: PBMCs. The rearrangement links TRBV30 to TRBJ1-5; D is possibly TRBD1 (5 bases). The CDR3 bases are TGTGCCTGGAGTGGGGGCGGGGGGAATAGCAATCAGCCCCAGCATTTT. Its protein product is CAWSGGGGNSNQPQHF.